The 14 T cell receptor beta chains reported below all come from one sample, sequenced in a study of T-cell reconstitution after alpha-beta-depleted transplantation in children. The TCRbeta library incorporated unique molecular identifiers. MiXCR, applied by TCRdb to the PCR reads, yields one record per CDR3 protein. This table has around 490,000 distinct CDR3 sequences, 10% to 12% appearing once. Sequences were derived from PBMCs, mostly from graft donor cells, sampled 180 days after TCRalphabeta/CD19-depleted stem cell transplant. The receptors originated from a female patient between 2 and 10 years old who had a stem cell transplant for aplastic anemia, so the T cells may come from the graft donor.

CDR3 sequence reads: CSARRRNSYNEQFF. Here the CDR3 DNA reads TGCAGTGCTAGGCGGCGTAACTCCTACAATGAGCAGTTCTTC. This chain uses TRBV20-1 with TRBJ2-1; D is unresolved. The CDR3 is 14 residues long. V was trimmed by 3 bases and J by 0 bases, leaving 9 bases between them. In germline, CDR1 is DFQATT, CDR2 SNEGSKA (reference sequence).

There are a few counts of this clonotype. The rearrangement links TRBV5-1 to TRBJ2-7; D gene uncertain. The V end was cut by 2 bases, the J end by 0 bases, with 12 bases between. There are 15 residues in the CDR3. The germline V gene has CDR1 SGHRS and CDR2 YFSETQ. Here the CDR3 reads CASSLGQHDSYEQYF. The CDR3 coding sequence is TGCGCCAGCAGCTTAGGCCAACATGACTCCTACGAGCAGTACTTC.

This clonotype was detected a few times. V usage is TRBV7-6 and J usage is TRBJ1-3; TRBD1 might be the D (6 bases). The CDR3 is 17 residues long. Trimming pared 0 bases from V and 0 bases from J, leaving 12 bases between. CDR1 is SGHVS and CDR2 is FNYEAQ in the germline V gene. CDR3 bases: TGTGCCAGCAGCTTAGCCCCCCGGACAGCCTCTGGAAACACCATATATTTT. This gives the protein CASSLAPRTASGNTIYF.

Here the CDR3 reads CSATGTSDSYNEQFF. The CDR3 DNA reads as TGCAGTGCTACCGGGACTAGCGACTCCTACAATGAGCAGTTCTTC. The chain is built from TRBV20-1 and TRBJ2-1, with 10 bases matching TRBD2. The length of the CDR3 is 15 residues. The germline V gene has CDR1 DFQATT and CDR2 SNEGSKA (reference sequence). V gave up 4 bases and J gave up 0 bases; unmatched junction bases: 3.

DNA for the CDR3: TGCACCAGCAGCCAAGGAAATGGGGGGTCTGGAGAGCAGTACGTC. Protein product: CTSSQGNGGSGEQYV. V and J are TRBV1 and TRBJ2-7; the DNA was not used to check the table's D call, TRBD1. TRBV1 is a pseudogene segment. This CDR3 is built from 15 residues.

This clonotype was counted between two and nine times. The chain combines TRBV3-1 with TRBJ1-1; 9 positions agree with TRBD1. The CDR3 length is 16 residues. Germline V gene sequence: CDR1 LGHDT, CDR2 YNNKEL (reference sequence). The V gene end was trimmed by 4 bases and the J gene end by 0 bases; junction bases not matched to a gene: 6. DNA for the CDR3: TGTGCCAGCAGCCGGGACAGGGAACCTTTGAACACTGAAGCTTTCTTT. It yields the protein CASSRDREPLNTEAFF. The complete variable domain, with remaining parts taken from reference TRBV3-1 and TRBJ1-1, reads DTAVSQTPKYLVTQMGNDKSIKCEQNLGHDTMYWYKQDSKKFLKIMFSYNNKELIINETVPNRFSPKSPDKAHLNLHINSLELGDSAVYFCASSRDREPLNTEAFFGQGTRLTVV.

The table lists this clonotype with a few counts. The rearrangement links TRBV5-5 to TRBJ2-1, with 9 bases that match TRBD1. Germline trimming cut 4 bases from V and 8 bases from J; bases unmatched to any gene: 10. CDR1 is SGHKS, CDR2 YYEKEE, per germline (reference sequence). CDR3 length equals 15 residues. The CDR3 protein is CASSVRDRDPYEQFF. DNA for the CDR3: TGTGCCAGCAGCGTCCGGGACAGGGACCCCTATGAGCAGTTCTTC.

This clonotype turned up a few times. The chain has TRBV18 and TRBJ2-1; 12 nucleotides match TRBD2. Germline V gene sequence: CDR1 KGHSH, CDR2 LQKENI. The trim removed 0 bases at V and 0 bases at J, leaving 18 bases unmatched. The CDR3 runs 23 residues. The DNA for the CDR3 is TGTGCCAGCTCACCACCGCATACAGCCGGACTAGCGGGACTCCCAAGCTCCTACAATGAGCAGTTCTTC. Protein product: CASSPPHTAGLAGLPSSYNEQFF.

This clonotype was recorded many times. This chain links TRBV18 with TRBJ2-1, with a possible D match to TRBD2 (5 bases). Germline V gene data show CDR1 as KGHSH and CDR2 as LQKENI. CDR3 length: 13 residues. The V end was cut by 0 bases, the J end by 9 bases, with 9 bases between. CDR3 DNA sequence: TGTGCCAGCTCACCACCTAGCCGGGGTGAGCAGTTCTTC. It codes for CASSPPSRGEQFF.

As concerns this clonotype: A read error may account for a junction end that differs from germline. The V call is TRBV5-6, the J call TRBJ2-1; TRBD1 aligns across 7 bases. The germline gives CDR1 SGHDT, CDR2 YYEEEE. The CDR3 runs to 17 residues. The chain's CDR3 is CAISPAYRGLIGNEQFF. The CDR3 DNA reads as TGTGCCATCAGCCCCGCCTACAGGGGCCTGATCGGCAATGAGCAGTTCTTC. Combining the CDR3 with reference TRBV5-6 and TRBJ2-1 gives the whole variable domain DAGVTQSPTHLIKTRGQQVTLRCSPKSGHDTVSWYQQALGQGPQFIFQYYEEEERQRGNFPDRFSGHQFPNYSSELNVNALLLGDSALYLCAISPAYRGLIGNEQFFGPGTRLTVL.

With respect to this clonotype: A much larger clone is a single base away; this may be a read error. CDR3 sequence (DNA): TGTGCCAGCAGGGCCAGGGTAGGATCTTCCCACGAGCAGTACGTC. As protein: CASRARVGSSHEQYV. The chain employs TRBV7-2 and TRBJ2-7, with D tentatively TRBD1 (5 bases). Trimming pared 6 bases from V and 5 bases from J, leaving 20 bases between. The CDR3 sequence is 15 residues long. Germline assignment: CDR1 SGHTA and CDR2 FQGNSA.

This clonotype has ten or more counts. The rearrangement links TRBV5-1 to TRBJ2-2; tentatively, D is TRBD1 or TRBD2 (5 bases each). Per germline, CDR1 SGHRS and CDR2 YFSETQ. V lost 0 bases, J lost 2 bases, and 11 bases lay in between. This CDR3 comprises 16 residues. In DNA form, the CDR3 reads TGCGCCAGCAGCTTGGTGAGGGGAGTAAACACCGGGGAGCTGTTTTTT. Protein: CASSLVRGVNTGELFF.

The table lists this clonotype with a few counts. This chain links TRBV28 with TRBJ2-7; D possibly corresponds to TRBD1 (6 bases). Germline lookup yields CDR1 MDHEN and CDR2 SYDVKM. The V end lost 2 bases, the J end lost 0 bases, and 11 bases lay between the germline ends. CDR3 length: 15 amino acids. CDR3 residues: CASSLGGTFSYEQYV. DNA of the CDR3: TGTGCCAGCAGTTTAGGGGGCACTTTCTCCTACGAGCAGTACGTC.

The table lists this clonotype with a few counts. CDR3 amino acids: CATQGTETQYF. The DNA of the CDR3 is TGTGCCACCCAGGGTACGGAGACCCAGTACTTC. The V gene is TRBV10-3, the J gene TRBJ2-5, with D perhaps matching TRBD1 (5 bases). Trimming took 10 bases from V and 5 from J, leaving 11 bases between them. Germline assignment: CDR1 ENHRY and CDR2 SYGVKD. The CDR3 is 11 residues long.